These 32 T cell receptor beta chains came from one sample sequenced in a study of T-cell reconstitution after alpha-beta-depleted transplantation in children. Molecular barcoding with unique molecular identifiers was used for the TCRbeta library. TCRdb recomputed calls from the PCR reads with MiXCR, one row per CDR3 protein. Of approximately 490,000 distinct CDR3 sequences listed, more than 9% are singletons. The sequencing used PBMCs, collected before TCRalphabeta/CD19-depleted stem cell transplant. The receptors originated from a child aged 2 to 9 with inherited bone marrow failure, due to receive a stem cell transplant.

Notes on this clonotype: A read error may explain this, as a much larger clone is one base away. This chain joins TRBV2 and TRBJ1-5, with D tentatively TRBD1 (6 bases). The V end was cut by 5 bases, the J end by 2 bases, with 13 bases between. Germline lookup yields CDR1 SNHLY and CDR2 FYNNEI. CDR3 length: 15 residues. The CDR3 nucleotides are TGTGCCAGCAGTAAGGGCAGGGGAGGCAATCAGCCCCAGCATTTT. It encodes CASSKGRGGNQPQHF.

The chain's CDR3 is CATSRVIGAGDNEQFF. DNA of the CDR3: TGTGCCACCAGCAGAGTGATAGGGGCGGGCGACAATGAGCAGTTCTTC. The V call is TRBV15, the J call TRBJ2-1, with D perhaps being TRBD1 or TRBD2 (5 bases each). This CDR3 spans 16 amino acids. V shed 1 base and J shed 5 bases, with 15 bases lying between them. The germline V gene has CDR1 LNHNV and CDR2 YYDKDF (reference sequence).

The CDR3 nucleotides read TGCAGTGCTAGCATTTGGGGGCTAGCGGGAACAGATACGCAGTATTTT. Its translation is CSASIWGLAGTDTQYF. V usage is TRBV20-1 and J usage is TRBJ2-3, with 9 nucleotides matching TRBD2. Trimming took 3 bases from V and 3 from J; bases not matched to a gene: 10. The CDR3 length is 16 residues. Germline V gene data show CDR1 as DFQATT and CDR2 as SNEGSKA (reference sequence).

This clonotype was recorded at least ten times. The genes are TRBV24-1 and TRBJ2-2, with 11 bases matching TRBD2. This CDR3 region has 17 residues. In germline, CDR1 is KGHDR, CDR2 SFDVKD. Trimming removed 6 bases from V and 4 bases from J; junction bases left unmatched: 9. The CDR3 DNA is TGTGCCACCAGTAATGGACTAGCGGGTTTAAGCACCGGGGAGCTGTTTTTT. This encodes CATSNGLAGLSTGELFF.

This clonotype was recorded many times. The chain recombines TRBV4-2 with TRBJ2-1; maybe TRBD2 (5 bases). Germline values: CDR1 LGHNA, CDR2 YNFKEQ. The V end was cut by 0 bases, the J end by 7 bases, with 16 bases between. CDR3 length: 16 amino acids. The CDR3 reads CASSQDLLLATNEQFF. CDR3 DNA: TGTGCCAGCAGCCAAGATCTCCTCCTAGCCACTAATGAGCAGTTCTTC.

The rearrangement joins TRBV5-1 to TRBJ2-1; 8 positions agree with TRBD2. Unmatched junction bases numbered 7, after V lost 5 bases and J lost 6 bases. There are 14 residues in the CDR3. Germline CDR1 is SGHRS and CDR2 is YFSETQ. The CDR3 bases are TGCGCCAGCAGGGGTAGCGGGAATTTCAATGAGCAGTTCTTC. This codes for CASRGSGNFNEQFF.

The V gene is TRBV30, the J gene TRBJ2-7, with 7 bases matching TRBD2. Germline assignment: CDR1 GTSNPN and CDR2 SVGIG (reference sequence). The trim removed 2 bases at V and 4 bases at J, leaving 11 bases unmatched. This CDR3 is built from 15 residues. Written as DNA, the CDR3 is TGTGCCTGGAGTCTCGGACTAGATGAGGGGTACGAGCAGTACTTC. Translation: CAWSLGLDEGYEQYF.

V usage is TRBV30 and J usage is TRBJ1-1, with D possibly being TRBD1 (5 bases). V gave up 4 bases and J gave up 4 bases, with 13 bases separating them. This CDR3 has 13 residues. Germline CDR1 GTSNPN, CDR2 SVGIG (reference sequence). The CDR3 reads CAWNWGRATEAFF. The CDR3 DNA follows: TGTGCCTGGAACTGGGGGAGGGCCACTGAAGCTTTCTTT. The full variable domain, completed using reference TRBV30 and TRBJ1-1, is SQTIHQWPATLVQPVGSPLSLECTVEGTSNPNLYWYRQAAGRGLQLLFYSVGIGQISSEVPQNLSASRPQDRQFILSSKKLLLSDSGFYLCAWNWGRATEAFFGQGTRLTVV.

This clonotype was seen at least ten times. The chain recombines TRBV20-1 with TRBJ1-1; the match to TRBD1 covers 9 bases. CDR1 DFQATT and CDR2 SNEGSKA come from the germline V gene (reference sequence). V lost 0 bases and J lost 5; bases outside the gene matches: 4. CDR3 length equals 14 residues. The CDR3 loop is CSARETGGRTEAFF. For the CDR3, the DNA is TGCAGTGCTAGAGAGACAGGGGGTAGGACTGAAGCTTTCTTT.

The gene calls are TRBV7-6 and TRBJ2-1; D uncertain. The CDR3 spans 16 residues. Trimming removed 5 bases at V and 0 bases at J, with 14 bases between. Germline V gene sequence: CDR1 SGHVS, CDR2 FNYEAQ. In nucleotides, the CDR3 is TGTGCCAGCAGCCGCACGACTTTGAGCTCCTACAATGAGCAGTTCTTC. This translates into CASSRTTLSSYNEQFF.

This clonotype was detected many times. This rearrangement joins TRBV6-1 to TRBJ2-5; 9 positions match TRBD1. From germline, CDR1 is MNHNS and CDR2 SASEGT. This CDR3 comprises 13 residues. Unmatched junction bases numbered 1, after V lost 8 bases and J lost 0 bases. Here the CDR3 DNA reads TGTGCCAGCGGGACAGGGTACCAAGAGACCCAGTACTTC. Protein sequence: CASGTGYQETQYF.

This clonotype was recorded at least ten times. This chain uses TRBV7-2 with TRBJ1-3, with unresolved D. The germline CDR1 and CDR2 sequences are SGHTA and FQGNSA. Trimming pared 4 bases from V and 4 bases from J, leaving 8 bases between. This CDR3 has 13 residues. CDR3 nucleotides: TGTGCCAGCAGCTACGACATCGGAAACACCATATATTTT. Amino acids: CASSYDIGNTIYF.

This clonotype was seen a handful of times. This chain uses TRBV29-1 with TRBJ2-5; D call uncertain. Germline CDR1 SQVTM, CDR2 ANQGSEA. The CDR3 sequence is 12 residues long. The V end was cut by 3 bases, the J end by 1 base, with 6 bases between. This CDR3 is CSVEETQETQYF. The CDR3 DNA sequence: TGCAGCGTTGAGGAGACCCAAGAGACCCAGTACTTC.

This clonotype came up many times. The chain combines TRBV20-1 with TRBJ2-1; 10 bases line up with TRBD2. CDR1 is DFQATT and CDR2 is SNEGSKA in the germline V gene (reference sequence). The CDR3 consists of 16 residues. V lost 0 bases to trimming and J lost 1 base; unmatched junction nucleotides: 3. The CDR3, as DNA: TGCAGTGCTAGAGATTTGGGACTAGCGTCCTACAATGAGCAGTTCTTC. This codes for CSARDLGLASYNEQFF.

This rearrangement joins TRBV10-3 to TRBJ2-7, with TRBD1 matching 7 bases. Germline lookup yields CDR1 ENHRY and CDR2 SYGVKD. The ends lost 6 bases at V and 1 base at J; junction bases unmatched: 9. The CDR3 totals 15 residues. CDR3 sequence reads: CAISEYGTVSYEQYF. The CDR3 DNA is TGTGCCATCAGCGAATACGGGACAGTATCCTACGAGCAGTACTTC.

The chain couples TRBV4-3 to TRBJ2-1; 7 nucleotides align to TRBD2. The CDR3 is 18 residues long. The V and J ends lost 2 bases and 4 bases, in that order; junction bases with no gene match: 14. Germline V lookup: CDR1 LGHNA, CDR2 YSLEER. The CDR3: CASSQKIHGASGYNEQFF. CDR3 coding DNA: TGCGCCAGCAGCCAAAAAATTCATGGGGCTAGCGGATACAATGAGCAGTTCTTC.

This clonotype has only one observation. It may be a read error: a sequence one base away is much more abundant. Because it lacks the conserved phenylalanine or tryptophan at the end, this CDR3 is likely a read error. The rearrangement joins TRBV4-3 to TRBJ1-1; 7 bases are shared with TRBD1. V lost 1 base and J lost 4; bases outside the gene matches: 6. Germline V gene lookup returns CDR1 LGHNA and CDR2 YSLEER. CDR3 size: 15 residues. CDR3 region: CASSQVPTGSTEAFL. CDR3 DNA sequence: TGCGCCAGCAGCCAAGTCCCGACAGGGAGCACTGAAGCTTTCCTT.

This clonotype has ten or more counts. This chain links TRBV7-2 with TRBJ1-1; D ambiguous. V lost 0 bases and J lost 0, with 8 bases in between. CDR1 SGHTA and CDR2 FQGNSA come from the germline V gene. CDR3 length: 15 amino acids. CDR3 DNA: TGTGCCAGCAGCTTAGCGGCACAGTTGAACACTGAAGCTTTCTTT. It codes for CASSLAAQLNTEAFF.

V gene TRBV20-1 combines with J gene TRBJ2-4, with a possible D match to TRBD2 (6 bases). Germline CDR1 is DFQATT and CDR2 is SNEGSKA (reference sequence). The CDR3 spans 18 residues. Trimming removed 2 bases from V and 0 bases from J, with 20 bases in between. The CDR3 DNA sequence: TGCAGTGCTAGACCTCCCGGGGGAGCTAAGGGAGCCAAAAACATTCAGTACTTC. This encodes CSARPPGGAKGAKNIQYF.

Only a few counts were recorded for this clonotype. The chain joins TRBV20-1 to TRBJ1-2; D possibly corresponds to TRBD1 (5 bases). The germline V and J ends were trimmed by 3 bases and 6 bases, with 14 bases remaining between them. The germline V gene encodes CDR1 DFQATT and CDR2 SNEGSKA (reference sequence). This CDR3 has 13 amino acids. Here the CDR3 DNA reads TGCAGTGCTAGGCGAGGGGTCCTCGATGGCTACACCTTC. Amino acids: CSARRGVLDGYTF.

The chain links TRBV7-6 to TRBJ2-2; D ambiguous. This CDR3 region has 17 residues. With 5 bases removed from V and 0 bases from J, the gap between germline ends came to 16 bases. Germline CDR1 reads SGHVS; CDR2 reads FNYEAQ. The CDR3, as DNA: TGTGCCAGCAGCCCAGAACCGACCTTCGCGAACACCGGGGAGCTGTTTTTT. Amino acid sequence: CASSPEPTFANTGELFF.

This clonotype occurred many times. The V call is TRBV7-2, the J call TRBJ2-7; D is unclear. Germline V gene data show CDR1 as SGHTA and CDR2 as FQGNSA. The V end was cut by 1 base, the J end by 0 bases, with 7 bases between. This CDR3 contains 14 residues. The CDR3 coding sequence is TGTGCCAGCAGCTTAGTTACTGCCTCCTACGAGCAGTACTTC. It translates to CASSLVTASYEQYF.

This clonotype was observed many times. V usage is TRBV29-1 and J usage is TRBJ2-1, with D possibly called TRBD1 or TRBD2 (5 bases each). V shed 4 bases and J shed 5 bases, with 12 bases lying between them. The germline V gene encodes CDR1 SQVTM and CDR2 ANQGSEA. The CDR3 runs to 13 residues. CDR3 sequence reads: CSVVRGPDNEQFF. DNA of the CDR3: TGCAGCGTTGTCCGGGGCCCGGACAATGAGCAGTTCTTC.

This clonotype was seen only a few times. The V gene is TRBV30, the J gene TRBJ1-1, with D perhaps matching TRBD1 (6 bases). The CDR3 spans 14 residues. V lost 5 bases, J lost 11 bases, and 24 bases lay in between. CDR1 and CDR2 from the germline V gene are GTSNPN and SVGIG (reference sequence). The chain's CDR3 is CAWGVLQGTPRAFF. The CDR3 nucleotides are TGTGCCTGGGGGGTGCTCCAGGGGACCCCGAGGGCTTTCTTT.

The chain combines TRBV18 with TRBJ2-1; unclear D gene. This CDR3 is 14 amino acids long. The V gene lost 3 bases and the J gene lost 5 bases, with 11 bases spanning the gap. Germline CDR1 reads KGHSH; CDR2 reads LQKENI. CDR3 sequence: CASSPRTLNNEQFF. The CDR3 bases are TGTGCCAGCTCACCTAGGACGTTAAACAATGAGCAGTTCTTC.

In this sample, this clonotype turned up many times. This rearrangement joins TRBV20-1 to TRBJ2-1, with D possibly TRBD1 on 6 matching bases. Per germline, CDR1 DFQATT and CDR2 SNEGSKA (reference sequence). The CDR3 covers 13 residues. The CDR3 loop is CSGLGRGDNEQFF. CDR3 coding DNA: TGCAGCGGCTTAGGCAGGGGCGACAATGAGCAGTTCTTC.

The V and J genes are TRBV15 and TRBJ2-7, with 8 bases aligning to TRBD1. Trimming at V came to 3 bases and at J to 0 bases, leaving 7 bases not matched to a gene. The CDR3 is 16 residues long. The germline CDR1 and CDR2 sequences are LNHNV and YYDKDF (reference sequence). CDR3 sequence reads: CATSSPGQVTSYEQYF. DNA for the CDR3: TGTGCCACCAGCAGCCCGGGACAGGTTACCTCCTACGAGCAGTACTTC.

This clonotype was seen repeatedly, ten times or more. The chain uses TRBV4-3 and TRBJ2-2; 12 bases map to TRBD2. J gave up 5 bases and V 0 bases, and 10 bases lay outside the gene matches. CDR1 is LGHNA and CDR2 is YSLEER in the germline V gene. The CDR3 loop spans 19 amino acids. CDR3 sequence: CASSQDRLAGVSGTGELFF. The CDR3 coding sequence is TGCGCCAGCAGCCAAGATCGACTAGCGGGAGTGAGTGGAACCGGGGAGCTGTTTTTT.

This clonotype was recorded many times. The chain carries TRBV6-2 or TRBV6-3 and TRBJ2-7; maybe TRBD2 (5 bases). Germline assignment: CDR1 MNHEY and CDR2 SVGEGT. The CDR3 is 14 amino acids. The V end was cut by 6 bases, the J end by 0 bases, with 12 bases between. CDR3 in amino acids: CASRRSGSSYEQYF. The CDR3 coding sequence is TGTGCCAGCAGGAGGTCGGGGAGCTCCTACGAGCAGTACTTC.

This clonotype was recorded a few times. The rearrangement links TRBV20-1 to TRBJ1-2; D unclear. The germline V gene has CDR1 DFQATT and CDR2 SNEGSKA (reference sequence). Trimming took off 0 bases at V and 5 bases at J, with 13 bases between the two ends. The CDR3 has 14 amino acids. The CDR3 DNA sequence: TGCAGTGCTAGAGATCGCAGGCAGAAGTATGGCTACACCTTC. It translates to CSARDRRQKYGYTF.

This clonotype has at least ten counts. The genes are TRBV6-1 and TRBJ2-3; maybe TRBD1 (7 bases). V lost 6 bases, J lost 9 bases, and 16 bases lay in between. Germline V gene sequence: CDR1 MNHNS, CDR2 SASEGT. The CDR3 loop spans 13 amino acids. CDR3 loop: CASREGARGTQYF. The CDR3 DNA reads TGTGCCAGCAGGGAGGGGGCACGCGGAACGCAGTATTTT.

This clonotype has at least ten counts. The chain links TRBV11-2 to TRBJ2-5, with 7 nucleotides matching TRBD2. With V trimmed by 1 base and J by 0 bases, 2 bases remained unmatched. Germline lookup yields CDR1 SGHAT and CDR2 FQNNGV. The CDR3 has 15 residues. As DNA, the CDR3 is TGTGCCAGCAGCTTAGGGGGGGGTCACCAAGAGACCCAGTACTTC. Protein product: CASSLGGGHQETQYF.